This TCR beta chain is drawn from a study of blood T cell repertoires in COVID-19 (dated by TCRdb to about 2020). Looking at the study overall: Samples from collaborators originated in the United States, Italy and Spain and spanned both the acute and convalescent phases of COVID-19. The prospective study material was composed of cDNA or gDNA derived from T cells, B-cell-depleted T cells, or PBMCs. Subjects who had been exposed to COVID-19, were actively infected with it, or had recovered from it provided the deeply sampled blood TCRbeta repertoires that made up the dataset. The repertoires were released in a freely available public database meant as a resource for research on the immune response to SARS-CoV-2. Samples were obtained from the ongoing ImmuneRACE study (first 160 participants) and from 1,254 subjects provided by 6 global collaborators. The sample metadata nearly always contained a de-identified subject ID, COVID-19 status, age in years and sex. Where available, HLA class I and class II types were obtained from metadata supplied by the sample provider rather than from assay-based typing. What the work shows at the level of the full study, not this receptor alone: Clinical and demographic metadata were provided uncurated, with the amount varying by source and participant.

Concerning this clone: Its recognized antigen is unknown. No base qualities exist here, and no much larger clone lies one base off it.

TCRbeta CDR3 regions were amplified from genomic DNA using the immunoSEQ Assay, a bias-controlled multiplex PCR. For the original study's pipeline: The number of nucleated cells in each sample was estimated by amplification of reference gene primers within the assay. Sequence reads were collapsed and filtered to measure the absolute abundance of every unique TCRbeta CDR3 rearrangement. For each sample, productive Simpson clonality was calculated as the square root of Simpson's diversity index over productive rearrangements. TCRdb limited this immuneACCESS table to in-frame rearrangements with V and J called. A share of clones is missing; checked studies link under half to unresolved V genes, and the rest is unexplained. Clone size and V and J calls were adopted from that table, with D and trimming inferred from the DNA. This sample lists 75,000 to 95,000 clones; just under 85% were detected once. The top ten clones comprise 3% to 4% of the sample.

Relative to germline, V is missing 0 bases and J is missing 7 bases, with 5 bases of the junction outside any gene match. The germline V gene (reference sequence) sets CDR1 to GTSNPN and CDR2 to SVGIG. The CDR3 starts with the cysteine, ends with the phenylalanine, and has 14 residues. Only CDR3 DNA remains: 42 bases, in frame from the first base. Collaborating institutions collected whole blood in K2EDTA tubes following their own protocols. For TCRbeta analysis, collaborators shipped samples as frozen whole blood, isolated PBMCs, or DNA extracted from either of those sample types. The V and J genes are TRBV30 and TRBJ2-7; TRBD2 matches 11 bases in the middle. The sequence derives from a man aged 45-65 years with acute or convalescent COVID-19. The sample taken for sequencing was peripheral blood. The CDR3: CAWSVLAGVEEQYF. Here is the DNA: TGTGCCTGGAGTGTACTAGCGGGAGTTGAAGAGCAGTACTTC.